Listed below are T cell receptor beta chains from one sample, sequenced in a study of Ad26.COV2.S vaccination and SARS-CoV-2 variants. Profiling relied on immunoSEQ multiplex PCR, and the TCRdb table lists in-frame clones only, not all of them. The data contain fewer than 300,000 clones, around 87% of them seen just once; the ten biggest clones take up more than 2.5%. The sequenced sample was peripheral blood, obtained in a trial of Ad26.COV2.S vaccine versus placebo. The receptors were sampled from a person aged 18 to 65 who received the Ad26.COV2.S COVID-19 vaccine or a placebo. CDR3s include the opening cysteine and the closing phenylalanine or tryptophan. D genes are given only for firm matches. Expanded clones are given a class, and other clones once, few, many or no size at all.

.	.	TRBV7-8	TRBJ2-6	CASSSGSGANVLTF	TGTGCCAGCAGCTCAGGGTCTGGGGCCAACGTCCTGACTTTC
.	.	TRBV9	TRBJ1-1	CASSAGRGAEAFF	TGTGCCAGCAGCGCCGGACGGGGGGCTGAAGCTTTCTTT
.	.	TRBV7-6	TRBJ1-1	CASAQGLNTEAFF	TGTGCCAGTGCACAGGGCCTGAACACTGAAGCTTTCTTT
TRBD1	.	TRBV19	TRBJ1-1	CASSGGQGVFWTEAFF	TGTGCCAGTAGTGGGGGACAGGGGGTGTTCTGGACTGAAGCTTTCTTT
.	.	TRBV29-1	TRBJ2-3	CSFTGSTDTQYF	TGCAGCTTCACGGGGAGCACAGATACGCAGTATTTT
.	.	TRBV10-3	TRBJ1-2	CAISESEGTNYGYTF	TGTGCCATCAGTGAGTCGGAGGGGACTAACTATGGCTACACCTTC
.	.	TRBV4-3	TRBJ1-1	CASSQDLGMNTEAFF	TGCGCCAGCAGCCAAGATCTGGGCATGAACACTGAAGCTTTCTTT
TRBD1	.	TRBV30	TRBJ2-5	CALDRGGFLQETQYF	TGTGCCTTAGACAGGGGAGGTTTCCTCCAAGAGACCCAGTACTTC
.	.	TRBV21-1	TRBJ1-2	CASSKGGSPRLHGYTF	TGTGCCAGCAGCAAAGGAGGTTCGCCTAGGCTGCATGGCTACACCTTC
.	.	TRBV12-3/TRBV12-4	TRBJ2-5	CASTAGMGTQYF	TGTGCCAGCACTGCGGGTATGGGGACCCAGTACTTC
.	.	TRBV7-2	TRBJ1-5	CASGVRGDQPQHF	TGTGCCAGCGGCGTCCGGGGGGACCAGCCCCAGCATTTT
.	.	TRBV11-2	TRBJ1-2	CASIVGTGANYGYTF	TGTGCCAGCATCGTTGGGACGGGAGCTAACTATGGCTACACCTTC
TRBD2	.	TRBV18	TRBJ2-7	CASSILAGGFSYEQYF	TGTGCCAGCTCAATACTAGCGGGAGGGTTCTCCTACGAGCAGTACTTC
TRBD1	.	TRBV27	TRBJ1-5	CASSRNRQGQPQHF	TGTGCCAGCAGTAGAAACAGACAGGGACAGCCCCAGCATTTT
TRBD2	once	TRBV11-3	TRBJ2-1	CASSLDQGGSGNYNEQFF	TGTGCCAGCAGCTTAGACCAAGGTGGTAGCGGGAATTACAATGAGCAGTTCTTC
TRBD2	.	TRBV7-9	TRBJ2-1	CASSVYPRLAGRDDEQFF	TGTGCCAGCAGCGTATACCCCCGACTAGCGGGGCGAGACGATGAGCAGTTCTTC
.	.	TRBV4-2	TRBJ1-6	CASSQEPNNSPLHF	TGTGCCAGCAGCCAAGAGCCCAATAATTCACCCCTCCACTTT
.	.	TRBV20-1	TRBJ1-1	CSAREDTEAFF	TGCAGTGCTAGAGAGGACACTGAAGCTTTCTTT
TRBD1	few	TRBV6-6	TRBJ2-1	CASSYPGTGRDEQFF	TGTGCCAGCAGTTACCCTGGGACAGGGCGAGATGAGCAGTTCTTC
.	.	TRBV9	TRBJ2-7	CASSARDGHEQYF	TGTGCCAGCAGCGCCCGGGACGGGCACGAGCAGTACTTC
.	.	TRBV2	TRBJ2-2	CASTQQGTGELFF	TGTGCCAGCACCCAACAGGGAACCGGGGAGCTGTTTTTT
.	.	TRBV27	TRBJ1-5	CASSFRGSNQPQHF	TGTGCCAGCAGTTTTCGGGGGAGCAATCAGCCCCAGCATTTT
.	.	TRBV18	TRBJ1-4	CASSPGGREGLFF	TGTGCCAGCTCACCGGGCGGGAGGGAAGGACTGTTTTTT
TRBD1	.	TRBV29-1	TRBJ1-2	CSVVGGQEEVGYTF	TGCAGCGTTGTCGGCGGACAGGAAGAGGTTGGCTACACCTTC
TRBD1	.	TRBV25-1	TRBJ1-1	CASSSQGARTEAFF	TGTGCCAGCAGTTCCCAGGGGGCGCGGACTGAAGCTTTCTTT
TRBD1	.	TRBV28	TRBJ2-2	CASIAGTGITGELFF	TGTGCCAGCATCGCCGGGACAGGGATCACCGGGGAGCTGTTTTTT
.	.	TRBV24-1	TRBJ2-3	CATSVTGTDTQYF	TGTGCCACCAGTGTAACAGGCACAGATACGCAGTATTTT
.	.	TRBV12-3/TRBV12-4	TRBJ2-7	CASGDTGRDEQYF	TGTGCCAGCGGGGATACAGGGCGGGACGAGCAGTACTTC
TRBD1	.	TRBV2	TRBJ1-2	CASSGGSTYGYTF	TGTGCCTCTTCAGGGGGCAGTACCTATGGCTACACCTTC
TRBD2	.	TRBV20-1	TRBJ2-2	CSASLGGWDTGELFF	TGCAGTGCTAGTCTGGGGGGGTGGGACACCGGGGAGCTGTTTTTT
TRBD1	.	TRBV30	TRBJ1-4	CAWSEGALANEKLFF	TGTGCCTGGAGTGAGGGGGCTTTAGCTAATGAAAAACTGTTTTTT
.	.	TRBV19	TRBJ1-2	CASSLRGSGGYTF	TGTGCCAGTAGCTTAAGGGGGTCCGGTGGCTACACCTTC
TRBD2	once	TRBV3-1/TRBV3-2	TRBJ2-2	CASSQDTSGGATWGTGELFF	TGTGCCAGCAGCCAAGATACTAGCGGGGGGGCGACTTGGGGCACCGGGGAGCTGTTTTTT
.	.	TRBV18	TRBJ1-4	CASSPPDTHGGEKLFF	TGTGCCAGCTCACCCCCGGACACTCACGGGGGAGAAAAACTGTTTTTT
.	once	TRBV10-2	TRBJ2-2	CASSQGTGELFF	TGCGCCAGCAGTCAGGGAACCGGGGAGCTGTTTTTT
TRBD2	.	TRBV7-9	TRBJ2-7	CASSPPGGASGSYEQYF	TGTGCCAGCAGCCCGCCCGGGGGGGCTAGCGGCTCCTACGAGCAGTACTTC
.	.	TRBV18	TRBJ1-1	CASSPQGYMNTEAFF	TGTGCCAGCTCACCACAGGGATACATGAACACTGAAGCTTTCTTT
.	.	TRBV29-1	TRBJ2-7	CSVGQRTYEQYF	TGCAGCGTTGGGCAGAGAACCTACGAGCAGTACTTC
.	.	TRBV20-1	TRBJ1-3	CSASGGISSGNTIYF	TGCAGTGCTAGTGGGGGGATTAGCTCTGGAAACACCATATATTTT
.	.	TRBV20-1	TRBJ2-7	CSASRGTPYEQYF	TGCAGTGCTAGTCGCGGCACCCCCTACGAGCAGTACTTC
.	.	TRBV5-1	TRBJ2-2	CASSPTSLRGTTGELFF	TGCGCCAGCAGCCCGACAAGCCTCAGGGGTACGACCGGGGAGCTGTTTTTT
.	once	TRBV5-4	TRBJ2-5	CASSSQETQYF	TGTGCCAGCAGCTCTCAAGAGACCCAGTACTTC
.	.	TRBV7-2	TRBJ2-7	CASSPLGQSYEQYF	TGTGCCAGCAGCCCCCTAGGACAGTCCTACGAGCAGTACTTC
TRBD1	.	TRBV7-9	TRBJ2-2	CASSLRGGAGTGELFF	TGTGCCAGCAGCCTCCGAGGGGGCGCGGGCACCGGGGAGCTGTTTTTT
TRBD1	.	TRBV11-3	TRBJ1-1	CASSFKGANTEAFF	TGTGCCAGCAGCTTCAAGGGGGCGAACACTGAAGCTTTCTTT
.	.	TRBV4-2	TRBJ2-3	CASSQESLDTQYF	TGTGCCAGCAGCCAAGAATCATTAGATACGCAGTATTTT
TRBD1	.	TRBV19	TRBJ1-5	CASRSTPGQGAGSNQPQHF	TGTGCCAGTAGGTCAACTCCGGGACAGGGGGCAGGTAGCAATCAGCCCCAGCATTTT
.	.	TRBV18	TRBJ2-4	CASSPNVAVSKNIQYF	TGTGCCAGCTCACCAAACGTAGCGGTGTCCAAAAACATTCAGTACTTC
.	.	TRBV6-5	TRBJ2-3	CASSSMGDSTDTQYF	TGTGCCAGCAGTTCCATGGGGGATAGCACAGATACGCAGTATTTT
TRBD2	.	TRBV11-3	TRBJ2-1	CASSLAGGHNEQFF	TGTGCCAGCAGCCTAGCGGGGGGGCACAATGAGCAGTTCTTC
.	.	TRBV19	TRBJ1-2	CASSIIFSGGRGYGYTF	TGTGCCAGTAGTATAATTTTTTCGGGCGGCAGGGGCTATGGCTACACCTTC
.	.	TRBV2	TRBJ1-5	CASRDRQVPEPQHF	TGTGCCAGCAGGGACCGACAGGTCCCGGAGCCCCAGCATTTT
.	few	TRBV2	TRBJ2-2	CASSEVDAANTGELFF	TGTGCCAGCAGTGAAGTGGATGCCGCGAACACCGGGGAGCTGTTTTTT
.	.	TRBV30	TRBJ1-3	CAWSVEGSGNTIYF	TGTGCCTGGAGTGTAGAGGGCTCTGGAAACACCATATATTTT
TRBD2	.	TRBV5-1	TRBJ2-7	CASSLGVAGVEEQYF	TGCGCCAGCAGCTTGGGGGTAGCGGGAGTAGAAGAGCAGTACTTC
TRBD1	.	TRBV11-2	TRBJ2-7	CASSFRQGNEQYF	TGTGCCAGCAGCTTCCGACAGGGCAACGAGCAGTACTTC
.	few	TRBV9	TRBJ1-1	CASSVDSATNTEAFF	TGTGCCAGCAGCGTAGACAGCGCCACCAACACTGAAGCTTTCTTT